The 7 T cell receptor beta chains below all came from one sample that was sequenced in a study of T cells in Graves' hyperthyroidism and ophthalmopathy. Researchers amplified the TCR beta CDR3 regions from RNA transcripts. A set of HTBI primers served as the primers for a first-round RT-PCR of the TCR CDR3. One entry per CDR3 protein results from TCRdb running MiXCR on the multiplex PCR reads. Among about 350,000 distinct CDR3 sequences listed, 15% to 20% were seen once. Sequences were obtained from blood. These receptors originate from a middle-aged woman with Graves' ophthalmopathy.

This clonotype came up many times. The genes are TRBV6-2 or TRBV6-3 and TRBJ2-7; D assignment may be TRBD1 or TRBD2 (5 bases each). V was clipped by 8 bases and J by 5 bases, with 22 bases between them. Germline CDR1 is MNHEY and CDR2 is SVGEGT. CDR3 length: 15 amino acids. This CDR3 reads CASGNIEGIIHEQYF. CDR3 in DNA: TGTGCCAGCGGCAACATTGAGGGGATCATCCACGAGCAGTACTTC.

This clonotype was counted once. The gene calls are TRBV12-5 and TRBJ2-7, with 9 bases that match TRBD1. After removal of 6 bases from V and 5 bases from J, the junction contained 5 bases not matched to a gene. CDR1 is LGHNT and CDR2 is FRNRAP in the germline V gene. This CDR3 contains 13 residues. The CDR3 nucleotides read TGTGCTAGTGGCCGGGGACAGGGCAACGAGCAGTACTTC. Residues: CASGRGQGNEQYF.

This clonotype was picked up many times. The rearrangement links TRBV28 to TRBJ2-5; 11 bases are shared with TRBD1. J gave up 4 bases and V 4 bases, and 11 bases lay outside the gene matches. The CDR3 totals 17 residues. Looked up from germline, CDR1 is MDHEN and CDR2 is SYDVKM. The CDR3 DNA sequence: TGTGCCAGCAGTTCCCCGGACAGGGGGCTTTTGGGAGAGACCCAGTACTTC. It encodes CASSSPDRGLLGETQYF.

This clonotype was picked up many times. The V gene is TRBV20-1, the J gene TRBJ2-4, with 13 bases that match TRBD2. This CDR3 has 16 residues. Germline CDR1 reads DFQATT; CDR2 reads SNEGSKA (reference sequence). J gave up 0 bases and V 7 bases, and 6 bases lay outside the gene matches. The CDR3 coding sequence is TGCAGTGTTGGGACTAGCGGGACTCTAGCCAAAAACATTCAGTACTTC. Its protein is CSVGTSGTLAKNIQYF.

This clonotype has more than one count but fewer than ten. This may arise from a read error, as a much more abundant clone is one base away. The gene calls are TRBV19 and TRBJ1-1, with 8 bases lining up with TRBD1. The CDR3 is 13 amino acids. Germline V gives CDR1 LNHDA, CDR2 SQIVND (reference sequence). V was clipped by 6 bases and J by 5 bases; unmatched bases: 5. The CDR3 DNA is TGTGCCAGTAGAATCACAGGGGGGACTGAAGCTTTCTTT. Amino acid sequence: CASRITGGTEAFF.

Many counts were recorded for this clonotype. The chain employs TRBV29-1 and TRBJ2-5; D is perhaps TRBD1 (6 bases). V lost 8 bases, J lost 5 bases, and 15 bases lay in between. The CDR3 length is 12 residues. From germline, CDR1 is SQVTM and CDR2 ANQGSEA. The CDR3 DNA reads TGCAGCACCTACAGGGTCGGCGAGACCCAGTACTTC. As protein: CSTYRVGETQYF.

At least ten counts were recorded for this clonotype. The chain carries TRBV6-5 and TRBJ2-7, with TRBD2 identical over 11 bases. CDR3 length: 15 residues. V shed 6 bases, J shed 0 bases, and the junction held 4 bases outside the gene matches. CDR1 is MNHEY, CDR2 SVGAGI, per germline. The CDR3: CASSYGLAGSYEQYF. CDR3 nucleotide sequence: TGTGCCAGCAGCTACGGACTAGCGGGCTCCTACGAGCAGTACTTC.